This entry lists 20 T cell receptor beta chains sequenced from one sample in a study of T cells in women clearing cervical HPV infection. Profiled with immunoSEQ multiplex PCR; TCRdb holds only in-frame clones, not every one. This listing includes tens of thousands of clones. The specimen was blood buffy coat. The receptors originated from a woman between 18 and 70 years old with a cervical HPV16 infection that either progressed to CIN3+ or cleared (not recorded which).

Worth noting for this clone: The read gets to within 3 residues of the CDR3 end, and the germline J gene fills in the rest. V is TRBV19 and J is TRBJ2-2; possible D gene TRBD1, 5 bases. The CDR3 runs to 16 residues. The germline CDR1 and CDR2 sequences are LNHDA and SQIVND (reference sequence). CDR3 bases read: TGTGCCAGTAGTGCACTCAGGAGTTCTGGGGCCAACGTG. The encoded protein is CASSALRSSGANV. The full CDR3 sequence reads CASSALRSSGANVLFF. Drawing the rest from reference TRBV19 and TRBJ2-2, the complete variable domain is DGGITQSPKYLFRKEGQNVTLSCEQNLNHDAMYWYRQDPGQGLRLIYYSQIVNDFQKGDIAEGYSVSREKKESFPLTVTSAQKNPTAFYLCASSALRSSGANVLFFGEGSRLTVL.

Comment on this clone: The read finishes 3 residues shy of the CDR3 end, and the germline J gene is used to complete it. The rearrangement uses TRBV5-1 and TRBJ1-6; TRBD1 aligns across 7 bases. This CDR3 is built from 15 residues. Germline values: CDR1 SGHRS, CDR2 YFSETQ. The J segment lost 10 bases and the V segment lost 1 base, leaving 8 bases of the junction unmatched. The part of the CDR3 DNA that was read is TGCGCCAGCAGCTTGAAGGGGGCGTACGACTCACCC. The encoded protein is CASSLKGAYDSP. The whole CDR3 is CASSLKGAYDSPLHF.

A note on this clone: The read ends 3 residues early relative to the CDR3; the germline J gene fills the gap. The chain has TRBV2 and TRBJ1-2; 7 bases align to TRBD1. Per germline, CDR1 SNHLY and CDR2 FYNNEI. Trimming removed 4 bases from V and 6 bases from J; junction bases left unmatched: 11. The CDR3 runs 15 residues. The sequenced CDR3 bases are TGTGCCAGCAGTGGCGGCAGGGGGATAACGGATGGC. Translation: CASSGGRGITDG. The CDR3 in full is CASSGGRGITDGYTF.

In regard to this clone: The CDR3 end falls 3 residues outside the read, so it is completed with the germline J gene. This rearrangement joins TRBV5-1 to TRBJ1-1; D perhaps matches TRBD1 (6 bases). This CDR3 has 12 residues. V was pared by 9 bases and J by 3 bases, with 12 bases between. Germline-derived CDR1 and CDR2 are SGHRS and YFSETQ. CDR3 DNA (partial): TGCGCCAAGGGGGAGGAGGACACTGAA. Amino acid sequence: CAKGEEDTE. The complete CDR3 sequence is CAKGEEDTEAFF.

With regard to this clone: The observed sequence ends 3 residues before the CDR3 terminus, with the missing tail filled in from the germline J gene. This chain connects TRBV18 to TRBJ2-3; 9 nucleotides line up with TRBD2. The CDR3 is 14 residues long. CDR1 and CDR2 (germline): KGHSH, LQKENI. CDR3 amino acids: CASSQTSGQETQYF. The sequenced part of the CDR3 DNA is TGTGCCAGCTCACAGACTAGCGGTCAAGAGACG.

Turning to this clone: The read gets to within 3 residues of the CDR3 end, and the germline J gene fills in the rest. The V call is TRBV6-8, the J call TRBJ2-7; 7 bases agree with TRBD1. V shed 2 bases and J 2 bases; nucleotides not matched to a gene: 15. This CDR3 region has 18 residues. The germline V gene has CDR1 MNHGY and CDR2 SAAAGT. The CDR3 loop is CASSYLGYTGATPYEQYF. The CDR3 bases that were read are TGTGCCAGCAGTTACCTCGGATATACAGGGGCCACTCCCTACGAG.

As to this clone: Coverage ceases 3 residues before the CDR3 finishes, and the germline J gene fills in the end. The chain links TRBV2 to TRBJ2-7; TRBD2 aligns across 11 bases. The CDR3 contains 14 residues. With V trimmed by 5 bases and J by 2 bases, 2 bases remained unmatched. The germline V gene has CDR1 SNHLY and CDR2 FYNNEI. The part of the CDR3 DNA that was read is TGTGCCAGCAGTTTAGCGGGAGGGCCCTACGAG. It is translated as CASSLAGGPYE. Given in full, the CDR3 is CASSLAGGPYEQYF.

Concerning this clone: Read data end 3 residues before the CDR3 end; the end is taken from the germline J gene. The V call is TRBV20-1, the J call TRBJ1-3; the match to TRBD1 covers 7 bases. The germline CDR1 and CDR2 sequences are DFQATT and SNEGSKA (reference sequence). The CDR3 has 13 residues. Losses at the gene ends were 7 bases for V and 5 bases for J; bases not matched to a gene: 8. The CDR3 reads CSEATGNRNTIYF. Partial CDR3 DNA: TGCAGTGAAGCGACAGGGAACAGAAACACC.

Comments on this clone: The observed sequence ends 3 residues before the CDR3 terminus, with the missing tail filled in from the germline J gene. V and J are TRBV7-8 and TRBJ2-3; unclear D gene. CDR3 length: 12 amino acids. The germline V gene encodes CDR1 SGHVS and CDR2 FQNEAQ. CDR3 region: CASSSLTWAQYF. The part of the CDR3 DNA that was read is TGTGCCAGCAGCTCCTTGACTTGGGCG.

To note about this clone: Sequencing ends 3 residues short of the CDR3 end; the germline J gene provides the rest. The chain is built from TRBV6-2 or TRBV6-3 and TRBJ2-7, with 7 bases matching TRBD1. Losses at the gene ends were 6 bases for V and 3 bases for J; bases not matched to a gene: 8. Germline V gives CDR1 MNHEY, CDR2 SVGEGT. This CDR3 is built from 14 residues. CDR3 residues: CASRRQGGDYEQYF. CDR3 DNA, as far as it was read: TGTGCCAGCAGGCGACAGGGTGGTGACTACGAG.

On this clone: The CDR3 is cut off 3 residues early in the read; its end comes from the germline J gene. The gene calls are TRBV28 and TRBJ2-5; 7 nucleotides agree with TRBD1. V lost 2 bases to trimming and J lost 3 bases; unmatched junction nucleotides: 0. Per germline, CDR1 MDHEN and CDR2 SYDVKM. The CDR3 covers 13 residues. CDR3 sequence: CASSLGTEETQYF. Incomplete CDR3 DNA: TGTGCCAGCAGTTTAGGGACAGAAGAGACC.

About this clone: The CDR3 extends 3 residues past the end of the read, so its final part is completed from the germline J gene. V is TRBV14 and J is TRBJ1-6; maybe TRBD1 (5 bases). This CDR3 comprises 15 residues. V lost 4 bases, J lost 9 bases, and 16 bases lay in between. Germline values: CDR1 SGHDN, CDR2 FVKESK. Here the CDR3 reads CASSPLGGSGSPLHF. The part of the CDR3 DNA that was read is TGTGCCAGCAGCCCGCTGGGGGGGTCAGGTTCACCC.

As to this clone: The CDR3 end lies 3 residues beyond the end of the read and is filled in from the germline J gene. The V gene is TRBV2, the J gene TRBJ1-4, with D possibly TRBD1 on 5 matching bases. CDR1 and CDR2 (germline): SNHLY, FYNNEI. The CDR3 sequence is 15 residues long. The CDR3 reads CASSGQGLYSSPLFF. Incomplete CDR3 DNA: TGTGCCAGCAGTGGTCAGGGATTGTATAGTTCACCA.

Points on this clone: The read finishes 3 residues shy of the CDR3 end, and the germline J gene is used to complete it. The chain combines TRBV3-1 (or the pseudogene TRBV3-2) with TRBJ2-3; 10 bases are shared with TRBD2. Looked up from germline, CDR1 is LGHDT and CDR2 is YNNKEL (reference sequence). This CDR3 is 13 amino acids long. V gave up 6 bases and J gave up 5 bases; unmatched junction bases: 2. The CDR3: CASRTSGEDTQYF. The CDR3 DNA, read in part, is TGTGCCAGCAGAACTAGCGGGGAAGATACG.

Remarks on this clone: The CDR3 goes on 3 residues after the read ends, and that part is filled in from the germline J gene. V and J are TRBV7-8 and TRBJ1-2; D gene uncertain. Germline V lookup: CDR1 SGHVS, CDR2 FQNEAQ. The CDR3 consists of 14 residues. V gave up 5 bases and J gave up 2 bases, with 12 bases separating them. CDR3 bases read: TGTGCCAGCAGCCTGTCTAACGCGAACTATGGC. Translation: CASSLSNANYG. Given in full, the CDR3 is CASSLSNANYGYTF. Combining the CDR3 with reference TRBV7-8 and TRBJ1-2 gives the whole variable domain GAGVSQSPRYKVAKRGQDVALRCDPISGHVSLFWYQQALGQGPEFLTYFQNEAQLDKSGLPSDRFFAERPEGSVSTLKIQRTQQEDSAVYLCASSLSNANYGYTFGSGTRLTVV.

Comment on this clone: The read terminates 3 residues ahead of where the CDR3 ends, so the germline J gene completes it. This rearrangement joins TRBV18 to TRBJ1-4; TRBD1 matches at 10 bases. Germline CDR1 is KGHSH and CDR2 is LQKENI. CDR3 length: 16 residues. The covered CDR3 bases are TGTGCCAGCTCACGACAGGGGGCGGCTGGGGCCAACGTA. Its protein product is CASSRQGAAGANV. The entire CDR3 is CASSRQGAAGANVLFF.

The CDR3 is CASSLRDKNSPLFF. The CDR3 bases that were read are TGTGCCAGCAGCCTCCGGGACAAAAATTCACCG. The genes are TRBV7-3 and TRBJ2-2; D may be TRBD1 (6 bases). The read ends 3 residues before the CDR3 terminus; that terminus is restored from the germline J gene. Germline CDR1 reads SGHTA; CDR2 reads FQGTGA. This CDR3 is 14 amino acids long. The whole variable domain, filled in from reference TRBV7-3 and TRBJ2-2, reads GAGVSQTPSNKVTEKGKYVELRCDPISGHTALYWYRQSLGQGPEFLIYFQGTGAADDSGLPNDRFFAVRPEGSVSTLKIQRTERGDSAVYLCASSLRDKNSPLFFGEGSRLTVL.

On this clone itself: The CDR3 end lies 3 residues beyond the end of the read and is filled in from the germline J gene. The chain links TRBV12-3 or TRBV12-4 to TRBJ1-6; 9 bases fit TRBD1. CDR3 length: 17 residues. Trimming cost V 6 bases and J 8 bases; bases outside gene matches: 14. The CDR3 protein is CASSPYRGPVGDSPLHF. The CDR3 bases that were read are TGTGCCAGCAGCCCCTACAGGGGGCCGGTCGGCGATTCACCC.

Regarding this clone: The read stops 3 residues short of the end of the CDR3; the missing end is completed from the germline J gene. The J gene is TRBJ2-2, the V gene TRBV18; D possibly corresponds to TRBD2 (5 bases). This CDR3 is built from 15 residues. CDR1 is KGHSH and CDR2 is LQKENI in the germline V gene. CDR3 sequence reads: CASSSSGSSNEKLFF. The covered CDR3 bases are TGTGCCAGCTCCTCGTCGGGGTCCTCTAATGAAAAG.

As regards this clone: The sequence runs out 3 residues before the end of the CDR3; the remainder is reconstructed from the germline J gene. J is TRBJ2-7 and V is TRBV5-4; 9 bases are shared with TRBD2. J lost 6 bases, V lost 2 bases, and 3 bases had no gene match. The CDR3 totals 13 residues. The germline gives CDR1 SGHNT, CDR2 YYREEE (reference sequence). The CDR3 region is CASSFSGSSEQYF. The CDR3 bases that were read are TGTGCCAGCAGCTTTAGCGGGAGTAGCGAG. Full variable domain (rest looked up from reference TRBV5-4 and TRBJ2-7): ETGVTQSPTHLIKTRGQQVTLRCSSQSGHNTVSWYQQALGQGPQFIFQYYREEENGRGNFPPRFSGLQFPNYSSELNVNALELDDSALYLCASSFSGSSEQYFGPGTRLTVT.